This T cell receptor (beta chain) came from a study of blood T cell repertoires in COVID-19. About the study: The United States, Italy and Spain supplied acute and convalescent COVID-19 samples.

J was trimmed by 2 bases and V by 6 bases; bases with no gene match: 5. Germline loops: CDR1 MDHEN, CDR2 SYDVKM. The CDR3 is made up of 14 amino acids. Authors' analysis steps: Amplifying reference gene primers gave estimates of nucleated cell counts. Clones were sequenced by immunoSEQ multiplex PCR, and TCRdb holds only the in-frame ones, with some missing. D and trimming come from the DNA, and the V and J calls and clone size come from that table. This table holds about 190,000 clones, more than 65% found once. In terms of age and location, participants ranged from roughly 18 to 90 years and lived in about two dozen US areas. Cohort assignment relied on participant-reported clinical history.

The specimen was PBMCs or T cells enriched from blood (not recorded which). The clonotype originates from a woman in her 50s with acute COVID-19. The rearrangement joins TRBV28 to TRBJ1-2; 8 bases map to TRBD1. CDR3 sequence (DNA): TGTGCCAGCAGGCTGACAGGGGTCAACTATGGCTACACCTTC. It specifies CASRLTGVNYGYTF.